The 27 T cell receptor beta chains below were found in one sample sequenced in a study of blood T cell repertoires in COVID-19. Here immunoSEQ multiplex PCR was the method, and the copy in TCRdb shows in-frame clones only, minus some. The table shows some 300,000 clones, with 85% to 90% occurring only once. The specimen was peripheral blood. These receptors all come from a young woman with COVID-19, enrolled during active disease.

The chain joins TRBV9 to TRBJ1-1, with TRBD1 matching 8 bases. The CDR3 loop spans 12 amino acids. Unmatched junction bases numbered 2, after V lost 6 bases and J lost 4 bases. Per germline, CDR1 SGDLS and CDR2 YYNGEE. The CDR3 loop reads CASNRGGTEAFF. DNA for the CDR3: TGTGCCAGCAACAGGGGGGGCACTGAAGCTTTCTTT.

The CDR3 protein is CASSLALAGGETQYF. CDR3 sequence (DNA): TGTGCCAGCAGCTTGGCATTAGCGGGGGGCGAGACCCAGTACTTC. The chain links TRBV5-4 to TRBJ2-5, with 10 bases lining up with TRBD2. The CDR3 has 15 amino acids. Germline V gives CDR1 SGHNT, CDR2 YYREEE (reference sequence). V trimming: 0 bases; J trimming: 5 bases; junction bases outside the gene matches: 4.

This chain uses TRBV3-1 (or the pseudogene TRBV3-2) with TRBJ2-5; no reliable D call. CDR3 length: 14 residues. Germline V CDR1 and CDR2: LGHDT, YNNKEL (reference sequence). V was pared by 4 bases and J by 0 bases, with 9 bases between. The CDR3 DNA reads TGTGCCAGCAGCCTAACTGACAACCAAGAGACCCAGTACTTC. Protein: CASSLTDNQETQYF.

This chain links TRBV2 with TRBJ1-4; 8 bases agree with TRBD1. CDR3 length: 14 amino acids. The trim removed 6 bases at V and 0 bases at J, leaving 0 bases unmatched. Germline V gene sequence: CDR1 SNHLY, CDR2 FYNNEI. The CDR3 DNA reads as TGTGCCAGCAGGACAGGGGCAACTAATGAAAAACTGTTTTTT. This translates into CASRTGATNEKLFF.

The gene calls are TRBV6-1 and TRBJ1-6, with D maybe TRBD1 (6 bases). From germline, CDR1 is MNHNS and CDR2 SASEGT. The V gene lost 6 bases and the J gene lost 7 bases, with 13 bases spanning the gap. The CDR3 runs to 14 residues. CDR3 coding DNA: TGTGCCAGCAGCTGGGACACACAGAATTCACCCCTCCACTTT. Translation: CASSWDTQNSPLHF.

This rearrangement joins TRBV27 to TRBJ1-2, with D unresolved. The CDR3 spans 13 residues. Germline values: CDR1 MNHEY, CDR2 SMNVEV (reference sequence). The germline V and J ends were trimmed by 0 bases and 2 bases, with 4 bases remaining between them. As DNA, the CDR3 is TGTGCCAGCAGTTTATCGGAGAACTATGGCTACACCTTC. It codes for CASSLSENYGYTF.

The chain joins TRBV27 to TRBJ2-5, with 8 positions matching TRBD2. The CDR3 is made up of 15 amino acids. Per germline, CDR1 MNHEY and CDR2 SMNVEV (reference sequence). V gave up 1 base and J gave up 6 bases; unmatched junction bases: 7. CDR3: CASSLYGGGGKTQYF. The CDR3 coding sequence is TGTGCCAGCAGTTTATACGGGGGGGGCGGGAAGACCCAGTACTTC.

CDR3 DNA sequence: TGTGCCAGCAGCCGACTAGGCCCGCCAGATACGCAGTATTTT. Its protein product is CASSRLGPPDTQYF. V is TRBV11-2 and J is TRBJ2-3; D perhaps matches TRBD2 (6 bases). Germline V gene data show CDR1 as SGHAT and CDR2 as FQNNGV. The CDR3 is 14 residues long. V lost 5 bases to trimming and J lost 4 bases, with 13 bases between them. The whole variable domain, filled in from reference TRBV11-2 and TRBJ2-3, reads EAGVAQSPRYKIIEKRQSVAFWCNPISGHATLYWYQQILGQGPKLLIQFQNNGVVDDSQLPKDRFSAERLKGVDSTLKIQPAKLEDSAVYLCASSRLGPPDTQYFGPGTRLTVL.

The CDR3 region is CSAGGTGEKPATNEKLFF. CDR3 coding DNA: TGCAGCGCCGGAGGTACAGGGGAAAAACCTGCAACTAATGAAAAACTGTTTTTT. The chain is built from TRBV29-1 and TRBJ1-4; 7 bases map to TRBD1. This CDR3 region has 18 residues. CDR1 is SQVTM and CDR2 is ANQGSEA in the germline V gene. V trimming: 7 bases; J trimming: 0 bases; junction bases outside the gene matches: 17.

The genes are TRBV7-9 and TRBJ1-2, with 10 bases fitting TRBD1. V was pared by 4 bases and J by 4 bases, with 6 bases of the junction left unmatched. Germline V gene lookup returns CDR1 SEHNR and CDR2 FQNEAQ (reference sequence). The CDR3 covers 15 residues. CDR3 bases: TGTGCCAGCAGCTCGTCGGGACAGGGGTCCTATGGCTACACCTTC. Translated: CASSSSGQGSYGYTF.

The chain links TRBV5-1 to TRBJ1-1; D is unresolved. The CDR3 length is 14 residues. The V gene's germline CDR1 is SGHRS and CDR2 YFSETQ. V lost 2 bases, J lost 1 base, and 9 bases lay in between. The CDR3 spells CASSLNGGNTEAFF. The CDR3 bases are TGCGCCAGCAGCTTAAACGGTGGGAACACTGAAGCTTTCTTT.

The rearrangement links TRBV5-1 to TRBJ1-1; D gene ambiguous. CDR1 and CDR2 from the germline V gene are SGHRS and YFSETQ. Trimming cost V 3 bases and J 6 bases, with 18 bases left between them. The CDR3 runs to 15 residues. The CDR3 protein is CASSYYRRRGSEAFF. The DNA of the CDR3 is TGCGCCAGCAGCTACTACCGACGGAGAGGATCTGAAGCTTTCTTT.

This clone was observed a few times. The chain links TRBV5-1 to TRBJ1-2, with D maybe TRBD1 (6 bases). Trimming took off 2 bases at V and 2 bases at J, with 10 bases between the two ends. The CDR3 spans 14 residues. Germline V gene sequence: CDR1 SGHRS, CDR2 YFSETQ. The CDR3 bases are TGCGCCAGCAGCTTTGGGGGCCAGAACTATGGCTACACCTTC. The encoded protein is CASSFGGQNYGYTF.

The rearrangement joins TRBV5-1 to TRBJ1-5, with a possible D match to TRBD1 (6 bases). The CDR3 sequence is 13 residues long. V lost 4 bases and J 7 bases, leaving 12 bases between the germline ends. From germline, CDR1 is SGHRS and CDR2 YFSETQ. The CDR3 loop is CASSEQTGQPQHF. The CDR3 DNA follows: TGCGCCAGCAGCGAGCAAACAGGGCAGCCCCAGCATTTT.

The chain combines TRBV18 with TRBJ2-1, with D possibly TRBD2 on 6 matching bases. The germline V and J ends were trimmed by 6 bases and 1 base, with 16 bases remaining between them. CDR1 is KGHSH, CDR2 LQKENI, per germline. The CDR3 sequence is 16 residues long. The CDR3 sequence: CASSYRVAASYNEQFF. The CDR3, as DNA: TGTGCCAGCTCCTATCGTGTAGCGGCTTCCTACAATGAGCAGTTCTTC.

This chain uses TRBV7-2 with TRBJ2-5; the D gene is possibly TRBD2 (5 bases). V gave up 3 bases and J gave up 5 bases, with 10 bases separating them. Germline values: CDR1 SGHTA, CDR2 FQGNSA. This CDR3 has 13 amino acids. CDR3 DNA: TGTGCCAGCAGCTTTGGAACGGGGGAGACCCAGTACTTC. Translating it yields CASSFGTGETQYF.

The chain joins TRBV15 to TRBJ1-2, with a weak D call TRBD1 (5 bases). CDR3 length equals 13 residues. The V gene's germline CDR1 is LNHNV and CDR2 YYDKDF (reference sequence). Trimming removed 7 bases at V and 4 bases at J, with 13 bases between. This CDR3 reads CATKPGSTYGYTF. CDR3 nucleotide sequence: TGTGCCACCAAACCAGGGTCGACCTATGGCTACACCTTC.

The chain couples TRBV6-5 to TRBJ2-3; 11 bases are a match to TRBD2. J was trimmed by 4 bases and V by 3 bases; bases with no gene match: 3. Germline V gives CDR1 MNHEY, CDR2 SVGAGI. The CDR3 consists of 15 residues. The CDR3 DNA reads as TGTGCCAGCAGTTATAGCGGGGGGGGAGCAGATACGCAGTATTTT. Its translation: CASSYSGGGADTQYF.

This chain joins TRBV4-2 and TRBJ2-1; D possibly corresponds to TRBD2 (5 bases). Germline lookup yields CDR1 LGHNA and CDR2 YNFKEQ. The CDR3 runs to 16 residues. V was cut by 1 base and J by 2 bases, with 12 bases left in between. The CDR3 sequence: CASSQAPGFAYNEQFF. CDR3 sequence (DNA): TGTGCCAGCAGCCAAGCCCCGGGGTTCGCCTACAATGAGCAGTTCTTC.

The gene calls are TRBV7-9 and TRBJ2-5, with a possible D match to TRBD1 (5 bases). The germline V gene has CDR1 SEHNR and CDR2 FQNEAQ (reference sequence). The CDR3 spans 15 residues. V dropped 5 bases and J dropped 9 bases, with 22 bases sitting between them. The CDR3 loop reads CASSPSGFREGAQYF. CDR3 sequence (DNA): TGTGCCAGCAGCCCGTCTGGTTTTAGAGAAGGGGCCCAGTACTTC.

The chain employs TRBV5-1 and TRBJ2-7, with D maybe TRBD1 (5 bases). Germline CDR1 is SGHRS and CDR2 is YFSETQ. V was clipped by 4 bases and J by 1 base, with 9 bases between them. This CDR3 contains 13 residues. CDR3 nucleotides: TGCGCCAGCAGCAAGGACAATTCCTACGAGCAGTACTTC. Translating gives CASSKDNSYEQYF. The full variable domain, rest sourced from reference TRBV5-1 and TRBJ2-7, is KAGVTQTPRYLIKTRGQQVTLSCSPISGHRSVSWYQQTPGQGLQFLFEYFSETQRNKGNFPGRFSGRQFSNSRSEMNVSTLELGDSALYLCASSKDNSYEQYFGPGTRLTVT.

The chain couples TRBV11-3 to TRBJ2-1, with 9 bases aligning to TRBD2. The ends lost 5 bases at V and 6 bases at J; junction bases unmatched: 8. There are 15 residues in the CDR3. Germline CDR1 SGHNT, CDR2 YENEEA. This CDR3 reads CASSPERGVSNEQFF. In DNA form, the CDR3 reads TGTGCCAGCAGCCCCGAGCGGGGGGTAAGCAATGAGCAGTTCTTC.

The chain combines TRBV6-1 with TRBJ1-1, with 8 positions matching TRBD1. Germline V CDR1 and CDR2: MNHNS, SASEGT. Trimming at V came to 6 bases and at J to 5 bases, leaving 5 bases not matched to a gene. CDR3 length: 13 amino acids. The CDR3 region is CASRPGGGTEAFF. For the CDR3, the DNA is TGTGCCAGCAGGCCAGGGGGCGGGACTGAAGCTTTCTTT.

This clone was detected only once. The J gene is TRBJ2-7, the V gene TRBV30; 9 bases are shared with TRBD1. The CDR3 loop spans 13 amino acids. Germline assignment: CDR1 GTSNPN and CDR2 SVGIG (reference sequence). The trim removed 5 bases at V and 3 bases at J, leaving 5 bases unmatched. For the CDR3, the DNA is TGTGCCTGGGGACAGGGGCGCCTCTACGAGCAGTACTTC. It yields the protein CAWGQGRLYEQYF.

The chain joins TRBV15 to TRBJ1-4; D possibly corresponds to TRBD1 (5 bases). Germline-derived CDR1 and CDR2 are LNHNV and YYDKDF (reference sequence). The CDR3 is 17 residues long. V lost 2 bases, J lost 4 bases, and 17 bases lay in between. CDR3 in amino acids: CATSRPRVGVRNEKLFF. For the CDR3, the DNA is TGTGCCACCAGCAGACCCCGAGTAGGGGTCCGTAATGAAAAACTGTTTTTT.

The chain employs TRBV3-1 (or the pseudogene TRBV3-2) and TRBJ1-1; 7 bases match TRBD1. This CDR3 is built from 16 residues. Germline loops: CDR1 LGHDT, CDR2 YNNKEL (reference sequence). V gave up 4 bases and J gave up 1 base; unmatched junction bases: 9. The CDR3 loop is CASSRSPRTGNTEAFF. DNA of the CDR3: TGTGCCAGCAGCCGGAGTCCCCGGACAGGGAACACTGAAGCTTTCTTT.

The chain is built from TRBV19 and TRBJ1-5, with a possible D match to TRBD1 (5 bases). The CDR3 loop spans 14 amino acids. The germline V gene encodes CDR1 LNHDA and CDR2 SQIVND (reference sequence). Between the trimmed V and J ends, which lost 5 bases and 0 bases, there was a span of 8 bases. Written as DNA, the CDR3 is TGTGCCAGTAGTTCGACAGATAGCAATCAGCCCCAGCATTTT. This encodes CASSSTDSNQPQHF.